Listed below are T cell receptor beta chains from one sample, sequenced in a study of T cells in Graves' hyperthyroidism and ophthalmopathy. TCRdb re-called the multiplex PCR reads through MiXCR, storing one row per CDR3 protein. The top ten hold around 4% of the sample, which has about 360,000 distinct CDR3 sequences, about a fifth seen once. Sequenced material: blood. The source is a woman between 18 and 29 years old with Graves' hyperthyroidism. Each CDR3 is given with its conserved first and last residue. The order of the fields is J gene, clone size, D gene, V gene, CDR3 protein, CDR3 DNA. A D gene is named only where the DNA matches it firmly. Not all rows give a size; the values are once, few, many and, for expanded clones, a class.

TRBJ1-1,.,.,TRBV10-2,CATYRENTEAFF,TGCGCCACTTACAGGGAAAACACTGAAGCTTTCTTT
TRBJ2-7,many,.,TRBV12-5,CASGLRLALKQYF,TGTGCTAGTGGTTTAAGGCTAGCGCTGAAGCAGTACTTC
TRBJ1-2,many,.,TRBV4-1,CASSQDQRTEVYGYTF,TGCGCCAGCAGCCAAGATCAAAGGACAGAGGTCTATGGCTACACCTTC
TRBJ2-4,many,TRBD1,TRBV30,CAWSQTGTGENIQYF,TGTGCCTGGAGTCAGACCGGGACAGGGGAAAACATTCAGTACTTC
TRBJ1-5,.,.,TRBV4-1,CASSQEPGLSNQPQHF,TGCGCCAGCAGCCAAGAACCAGGGTTGAGCAATCAGCCCCAGCATTTT
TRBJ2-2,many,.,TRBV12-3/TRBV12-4,CASSASEPVGTGELFF,TGTGCCAGCAGCGCCAGTGAACCCGTAGGGACCGGGGAGCTGTTTTTT
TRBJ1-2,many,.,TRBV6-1,CASSEGPGYGYTF,TGTGCCAGCAGTGAAGGGCCAGGCTATGGCTACACCTTC
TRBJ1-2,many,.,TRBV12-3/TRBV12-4,CASTDRGSGYTF,TGTGCCAGCACCGACCGAGGGTCTGGCTACACCTTC
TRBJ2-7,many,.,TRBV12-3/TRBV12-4,CASSLAIGGYEQYF,TGTGCCAGCAGTTTGGCCATTGGGGGCTACGAGCAGTACTTC
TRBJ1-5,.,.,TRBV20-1,CSAGGRMEGSNQPQHF,TGCAGTGCCGGCGGCAGGATGGAAGGGAGCAATCAGCCCCAGCATTTT
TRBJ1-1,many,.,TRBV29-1,CSVFKGQNTEAFF,TGCAGCGTCTTCAAGGGACAGAACACTGAAGCTTTCTTT
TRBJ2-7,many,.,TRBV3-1,CASSRLALGDDEQYF,TGTGCCAGCAGCCGTCTCGCCCTAGGAGACGACGAGCAGTACTTC
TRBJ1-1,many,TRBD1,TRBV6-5,CASSLLPGQGRAFF,TGTGCCAGCAGTTTACTTCCGGGACAGGGACGAGCTTTCTTT
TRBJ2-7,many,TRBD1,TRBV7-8,CASSSGQSTYEQYF,TGTGCCAGCAGCTCGGGACAGAGCACCTACGAGCAGTACTTC
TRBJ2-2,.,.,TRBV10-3,CAISEDLGAGELFF,TGTGCCATCAGTGAAGATTTAGGAGCCGGGGAGCTGTTTTTT
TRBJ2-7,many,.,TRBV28,CASSLRAYTGDEQYF,TGTGCCAGCAGTTTAAGGGCCTATACTGGCGACGAGCAGTACTTC
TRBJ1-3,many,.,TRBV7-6,CASSALRGNTIYF,TGTGCCAGCAGCGCCCTTCGCGGAAACACCATATATTTT
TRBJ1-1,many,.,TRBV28,CASSLWAWSGNTEAFF,TGTGCCAGCAGTTTATGGGCCTGGTCGGGGAACACTGAAGCTTTCTTT
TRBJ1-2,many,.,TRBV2,CASSDWCSNYGYTF,TGTGCCAGCAGTGATTGGTGTTCTAACTATGGCTACACCTTC
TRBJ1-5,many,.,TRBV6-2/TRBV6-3,CASSQPFAVYGGNQPQHF,TGTGCCAGCAGCCAGCCCTTCGCGGTGTACGGGGGCAATCAGCCCCAGCATTTT
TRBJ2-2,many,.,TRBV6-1,CATERFRATGELFF,TGTGCCACCGAAAGGTTCAGGGCCACCGGGGAGCTGTTTTTT
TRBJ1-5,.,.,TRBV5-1,CASSLTVAQPQHF,TGCGCCAGCAGCTTGACAGTTGCTCAGCCCCAGCATTTT
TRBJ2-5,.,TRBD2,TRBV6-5,CASSYFASGGRETQYF,TGTGCCAGCAGTTACTTTGCTAGCGGGGGGCGGGAGACCCAGTACTTC
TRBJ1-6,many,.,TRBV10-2,CASSGEGTRNSPLHF,TGCGCCAGCAGTGGGGAGGGGACCCGTAATTCACCCCTCCACTTT
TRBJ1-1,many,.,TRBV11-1,CASSSWGTLMNTEAFF,TGTGCCAGCAGCTCTTGGGGGACACTTATGAACACTGAAGCTTTCTTT
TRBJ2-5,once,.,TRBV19,CATSRGKETQYF,TGTGCCACCTCGAGGGGGAAGGAGACCCAGTACTTC
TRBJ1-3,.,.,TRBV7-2,CASSLRTSGNTIYF,TGTGCCAGCAGCTTACGCACCTCTGGAAACACCATATATTTT
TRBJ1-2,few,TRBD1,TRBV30,CAWSLGQGGTF,TGTGCCTGGAGTCTTGGACAGGGTGGGACCTTC
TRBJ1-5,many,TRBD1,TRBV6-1,CASSPRDRIGNQPQHF,TGTGCCAGCAGTCCCCGGGACAGGATCGGGAATCAGCCCCAGCATTTT
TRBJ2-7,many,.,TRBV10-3,CAISEDLGGALGYEQYF,TGTGCCATCAGTGAAGATCTTGGGGGCGCCCTTGGCTACGAGCAGTACTTC
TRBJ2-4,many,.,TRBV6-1,CASSDGDENIQYF,TGTGCCAGCAGTGACGGCGACGAAAACATTCAGTACTTC
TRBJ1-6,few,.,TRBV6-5,CASSYSSQAGVPLHF,TGTGCCAGCAGTTACTCATCGCAGGCCGGCGTCCCCCTCCACTTT
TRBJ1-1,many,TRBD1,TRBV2,CASSRGVGLRNTEAFF,TGTGCCAGCAGCAGGGGGGTCGGCCTCCGGAACACTGAAGCTTTCTTT
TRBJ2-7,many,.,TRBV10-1,CASSEHPSYEQYF,TGCGCCAGCAGTGAACACCCCTCCTACGAGCAGTACTTC
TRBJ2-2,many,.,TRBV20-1,CSASPGGGELFF,TGCAGTGCTAGTCCCGGAGGGGGGGAGCTGTTTTTT
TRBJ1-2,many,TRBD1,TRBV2,CASKGQGQSGTF,TGTGCCAGCAAAGGACAGGGCCAATCAGGAACCTTC
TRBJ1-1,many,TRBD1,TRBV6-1,CASSEWDRGTEAFF,TGTGCCAGCAGTGAATGGGACAGGGGCACTGAAGCTTTCTTT
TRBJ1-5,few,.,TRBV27,CASATRGSQPQHF,TGTGCCAGCGCAACCCGGGGGAGTCAGCCCCAGCATTTT
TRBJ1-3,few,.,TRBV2,CASSERTSGNTIYF,TGTGCCAGCAGTGAGCGGACGTCTGGAAACACCATATATTTT
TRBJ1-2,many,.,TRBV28,CASRTGLLGYGYTF,TGTGCCAGCAGGACGGGGCTCCTGGGCTATGGCTACACCTTC
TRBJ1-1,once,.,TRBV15,CATSGGVNTEAFF,TGTGCCACCAGCGGAGGGGTAAACACTGAAGCTTTCTTT
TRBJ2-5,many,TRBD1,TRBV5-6,CASSGDRNFQETQYF,TGTGCCAGCAGCGGGGACAGGAACTTCCAAGAGACCCAGTACTTC
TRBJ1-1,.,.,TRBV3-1,CASRQNRVVNTEAFF,TGTGCCAGCAGGCAAAACAGGGTTGTGAACACTGAAGCTTTCTTT
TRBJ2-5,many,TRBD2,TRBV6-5,CASSYEGASGGRETQYF,TGTGCCAGCAGTTATGAGGGGGCAAGCGGGGGGCGAGAGACCCAGTACTTC
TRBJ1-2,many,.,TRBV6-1,CASRPTANYGYTF,TGTGCCAGCAGACCGACAGCAAACTATGGCTACACCTTC
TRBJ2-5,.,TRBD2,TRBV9,CASSLRTSGFQETQYF,TGTGCCAGCAGCCTTCGGACTAGCGGGTTCCAAGAGACCCAGTACTTC
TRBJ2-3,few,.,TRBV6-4,CASSDHHGAGGDTQYF,TGTGCCAGCAGTGACCACCACGGGGCGGGCGGGGATACGCAGTATTTT
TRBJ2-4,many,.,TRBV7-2,CASSQEARGESIQYF,TGTGCCAGCAGCCAAGAGGCACGAGGGGAAAGCATTCAGTACTTC
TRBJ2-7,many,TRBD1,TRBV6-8,CASISGQGQTYEQYF,TGTGCCAGCATATCGGGCCAGGGACAGACCTACGAGCAGTACTTC
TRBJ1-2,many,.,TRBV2,CASSVWGTPSNYGYTF,TGTGCCAGCAGTGTGTGGGGGACACCATCTAACTATGGCTACACCTTC
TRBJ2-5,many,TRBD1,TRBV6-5,CASSYTGGTQYF,TGTGCCAGCAGTTACACAGGGGGGACCCAGTACTTC
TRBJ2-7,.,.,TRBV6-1,CATSDRRDSYEQYF,TGTGCCACCAGTGATCGTCGGGACTCCTACGAGCAGTACTTC
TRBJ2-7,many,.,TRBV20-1,CSARGLALDEQYF,TGCAGTGCAAGAGGGCTAGCTCTTGACGAGCAGTACTTC